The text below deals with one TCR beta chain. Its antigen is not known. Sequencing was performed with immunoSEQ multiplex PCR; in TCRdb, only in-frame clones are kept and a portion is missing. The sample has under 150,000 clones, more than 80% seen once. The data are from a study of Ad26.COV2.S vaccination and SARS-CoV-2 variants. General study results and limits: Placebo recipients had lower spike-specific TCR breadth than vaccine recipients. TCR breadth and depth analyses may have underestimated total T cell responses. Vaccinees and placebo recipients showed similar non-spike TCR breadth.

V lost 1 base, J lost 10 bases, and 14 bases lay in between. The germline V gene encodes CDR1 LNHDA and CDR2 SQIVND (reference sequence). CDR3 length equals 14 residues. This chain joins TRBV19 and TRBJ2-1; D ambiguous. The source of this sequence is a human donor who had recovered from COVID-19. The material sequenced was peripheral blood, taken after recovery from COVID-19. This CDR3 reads CASSIGSRRTEQFF. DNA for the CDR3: TGTGCCAGTAGTATAGGCTCACGGAGAACGGAGCAGTTCTTC.